These T cell receptor beta chains were read from a single sample in a study of beta chain features in type 1 diabetes. Here immunoSEQ multiplex PCR was the method, and the copy in TCRdb shows in-frame clones only, minus some. The table lists a few hundred thousand clones, approximately 15% of them singletons. Sequenced material: naive CD4+ T cells from blood. The receptors were gathered from a woman between 18 and 29 years old in good health. CDR3s include the opening cysteine and the closing phenylalanine or tryptophan. Each record gives: D gene, clone size, CDR3 length, J gene, V gene, CDR3 protein, CDR3 DNA. D genes are given only for firm matches. Clone size is given for some rows only: seen once, a few or many times, or a class if the clone is expanded.

- | - | 14 | TRBJ1-1 | TRBV25-1 | CASSAHRWNTEAFF | TGTGCCAGCAGTGCTCACAGGTGGAACACTGAAGCTTTCTTT
TRBD2 | - | 17 | TRBJ2-3 | TRBV7-9 | CASSVGLAGGRTDTQYF | TGTGCCAGCAGCGTGGGACTAGCGGGAGGGCGCACAGATACGCAGTATTTT
TRBD1 | - | 16 | TRBJ2-5 | TRBV5-4 | CASSRRDRGTQETQYF | TGTGCCAGCAGCCGACGGGACAGGGGTACCCAAGAGACCCAGTACTTC
- | few | 11 | TRBJ1-1 | TRBV28 | CATNGNTEAFF | TGTGCTACTAACGGGAACACTGAAGCTTTCTTT
TRBD1 | - | 13 | TRBJ2-3 | TRBV6-5 | CAVTGAVTDTQYF | TGTGCCGTGACAGGGGCGGTCACAGATACGCAGTATTTT
TRBD1 | few | 16 | TRBJ2-5 | TRBV4-3 | CASSRALGQGEETQYF | TGCGCCAGCAGCCGGGCACTGGGACAGGGTGAAGAGACCCAGTACTTC
TRBD1 | - | 15 | TRBJ2-3 | TRBV28 | CASSPTGVAADTQYF | TGTGCCAGCAGTCCCACAGGGGTCGCCGCAGATACGCAGTATTTT
- | few | 13 | TRBJ1-5 | TRBV30 | CAWSSGINQPQHF | TGTGCCTGGAGTTCGGGGATCAATCAGCCCCAGCATTTT
TRBD1 | few | 14 | TRBJ2-5 | TRBV2 | CASSELRGRETQYF | TGTGCCAGCAGTGAGCTCAGGGGGCGGGAGACCCAGTACTTC
- | - | 13 | TRBJ1-4 | TRBV29-1 | CSVGGGWNEKLFF | TGCAGCGTTGGGGGGGGTTGGAATGAAAAACTGTTTTTT
TRBD1 | - | 14 | TRBJ2-3 | TRBV6-4 | CASSATGVEDTQYF | TGTGCCAGCAGTGCGACAGGGGTTGAAGATACGCAGTATTTT
TRBD2 | - | 14 | TRBJ2-3 | TRBV19 | CASRLAGGDDTQYF | TGTGCCAGTAGGCTAGCGGGAGGTGATGATACGCAGTATTTT
TRBD1 | few | 15 | TRBJ1-1 | TRBV29-1 | CSVSKGDRRNTEAFF | TGCAGCGTCTCGAAGGGGGACAGGAGAAACACTGAAGCTTTCTTT
- | - | 12 | TRBJ1-5 | TRBV19 | CASSIANQPQHF | TGTGCCAGTAGTATAGCGAATCAGCCCCAGCATTTT
TRBD1 | - | 15 | TRBJ1-5 | TRBV19 | CASSPGTGVFQPQHF | TGTGCCAGTAGTCCGGGGACAGGGGTTTTTCAGCCCCAGCATTTT
TRBD1 | few | 15 | TRBJ1-1 | TRBV5-6 | CASSQTGTGVTEAFF | TGTGCCAGCAGCCAAACCGGGACAGGGGTTACTGAAGCTTTCTTT
- | - | 14 | TRBJ1-5 | TRBV5-4 | CASSLGGAGQPQHF | TGTGCCAGCAGCTTGGGTGGGGCCGGGCAGCCCCAGCATTTT
TRBD2 | few | 19 | TRBJ2-1 | TRBV28 | CASSLRGGRALGSYNEQFF | TGTGCCAGCAGTTTACGGGGCGGGAGGGCCCTCGGGTCCTACAATGAGCAGTTCTTC
TRBD2 | - | 16 | TRBJ2-7 | TRBV7-8 | CASSQTRLAGGYEQYF | TGTGCCAGCAGCCAGACCCGACTAGCGGGAGGCTACGAGCAGTACTTC
- | - | 15 | TRBJ2-3 | TRBV6-5 | CASNLGPRGSDTQYF | TGTGCCAGCAACCTGGGACCTAGGGGGTCAGATACGCAGTATTTT
TRBD1 | few | 16 | TRBJ1-2 | TRBV5-4 | CASSSGRDRSYYGYTF | TGTGCCAGCAGCTCCGGTAGGGACAGGTCCTACTATGGCTACACCTTC
- | - | 18 | TRBJ2-6 | TRBV4-1 | CASSQRSLHSSGANVLTF | TGCGCCAGCAGCCAAAGGAGTCTTCATAGCTCTGGGGCCAACGTCCTGACTTTC
- | - | 14 | TRBJ1-2 | TRBV6-5 | CASSYSRLRHSYTF | TGTGCCAGCAGTTACTCGCGTCTACGACATAGCTACACCTTC
- | few | 12 | TRBJ2-7 | TRBV28 | CASSRQFYEQYF | TGTGCCAGCAGTCGCCAGTTCTACGAGCAGTACTTC